This TCR beta chain was captured by sequencing in a study of cytomegalovirus exposure and HLA in healthy donors. General observations from the study: Subsequent analysis found a tendency for first-cohort TCR clusters to co-occur within the 95 to 150 validation repertoires. The study listed approximately 160 cytomegalovirus-associated TCR beta chains.

The repertoire was sequenced with immunoSEQ multiplex PCR; TCRdb's copy has only in-frame clones and lacks some. The sample contains tens of thousands of clones, 90% to 95% of which appear only once. Germline trimming cut 6 bases from V and 4 bases from J; bases unmatched to any gene: 8. CDR1 is MNHNY and CDR2 is SVGAGI in the germline V gene (reference sequence). This CDR3 has 15 amino acids. Details on this clone: Its antigen is as yet unknown.

The origin of this receptor is a man between 18 and 35 years old in good health and CMV-seronegative. The chain employs TRBV6-6 and TRBJ2-3, with 9 bases that match TRBD1. Sequenced sample: PBMCs. The DNA of the CDR3 is TGTGCCAGCAGCTACAGGGGGCATTTAGCAGATACGCAGTATTTT. Its protein product is CASSYRGHLADTQYF.